This TCR beta chain was sequenced for a study of blood T cells in healthy people across ages. Points from the study as a whole: Roughly linear age-related decline in beta diversity appeared, significant by age 40.

CDR1 and CDR2 from the germline V gene are SGHRS and YFSETQ. This CDR3 contains 13 residues. With 0 bases removed from V and 6 bases from J, the gap between germline ends came to 9 bases. In the case of this clonotype: Antigen unknown.

Then a second PCR, running roughly 6 to 12 cycles, was carried out with a sample-barcoded 5' primer and a J-beta primer mix. Every cDNA molecule carried a tag from a template-switch adaptor bearing 12 random nucleotides. MiXCR, run by TCRdb on the 5' RACE reads, gives a single entry per CDR3 protein. Of 1.5 million to 1.9 million distinct CDR3 sequences listed, approximately 39% were seen once; the top ten hold under 5%. The sample comprised blood. The V and J genes are TRBV5-1 and TRBJ1-2; D remains ambiguous. This clonotype was sampled from a woman aged 18-29 years in good health. CDR3 in amino acids: CASSLEKGNGYTF. The CDR3 DNA reads as TGCGCCAGCAGCTTGGAGAAGGGCAATGGCTACACCTTC. The variable domain in full, with the rest retrieved from reference TRBV5-1 and TRBJ1-2, is KAGVTQTPRYLIKTRGQQVTLSCSPISGHRSVSWYQQTPGQGLQFLFEYFSETQRNKGNFPGRFSGRQFSNSRSEMNVSTLELGDSALYLCASSLEKGNGYTFGSGTRLTVV.